A selection of T cell receptor beta chains follows, all from one sample in a study of blood T cell repertoires in COVID-19. Sequenced by immunoSEQ multiplex PCR; TCRdb stores in-frame clones only, minus some. The table has 120,000 or so clones, less than 90% seen once; the top ten hold about 6.2%. The sequenced sample was peripheral blood. These receptors were collected from a man older than 75 with active or convalescent COVID-19. The CDR3 runs from the conserved cysteine through the conserved F or W. The D gene is left open where the match is weak. Clone size is not always given. Where it is, it says once, few, many or a class for expanded clones.

v_call	clone_size	j_call	d_call	cdr3_nt	cdr3_aa
TRBV25-1	NA	TRBJ1-1	NA	TGTGCCAGCAGTGAAGGTCGTAGGAACACTGAAGCTTTCTTT	CASSEGRRNTEAFF
TRBV7-9	NA	TRBJ2-3	NA	TGTGCCAGCACCCTCCAGCGGGGCACAGATACGCAGTATTTT	CASTLQRGTDTQYF
TRBV15	NA	TRBJ1-1	NA	TGTGCCACCAGCAGAGACGGGGGGTTTAGCACTGAAGCTTTCTTT	CATSRDGGFSTEAFF
TRBV7-3	NA	TRBJ1-3	TRBD1	TGTGCCAGCAGCATAACAGGGGGCGCTGGAAACACCATATATTTT	CASSITGGAGNTIYF
TRBV7-2	NA	TRBJ2-5	TRBD2	TGTGCCAGCAGCTTAAGGACTAGCGGGATGGAGACCCAGTACTTC	CASSLRTSGMETQYF
TRBV29-1	NA	TRBJ2-1	NA	TGCAGCGTTGACAGGGGCGGTAATGAGCAGTTCTTC	CSVDRGGNEQFF
TRBV5-1	NA	TRBJ2-2	NA	TGCGCCAGCAGCTTGGGGGGGCAAACCGGGGAGCTGTTTTTT	CASSLGGQTGELFF
TRBV4-3	NA	TRBJ2-1	TRBD1	TGCGCCAGCAGCCAGGACAGGGGGCTTTACAATGAGCAGTTCTTC	CASSQDRGLYNEQFF
TRBV6-5	few	TRBJ1-5	NA	TGTGCCAGCACCTGGGACAAAAATCAGCCCCAGCATTTT	CASTWDKNQPQHF
TRBV5-8	NA	TRBJ2-2	TRBD2	TGTGCCAGCAGCCTAAGGCGGGGGTCCACCGGGGAGCTGTTTTTT	CASSLRRGSTGELFF
TRBV20-1	NA	TRBJ1-1	TRBD1	TGCAGTGCTAGAGTTAGGGACAGGGCTTTCTTT	CSARVRDRAFF
TRBV7-9	NA	TRBJ1-1	NA	TGTGCCAGCAGCTTTAACCTGAAACAGGGTGACACTGAAGCTTTCTTT	CASSFNLKQGDTEAFF
TRBV6-5	NA	TRBJ2-1	TRBD2	TGTGCCACCACGGACAAGCGGGGAGACAATGAGCAGTTCTTC	CATTDKRGDNEQFF
TRBV27	NA	TRBJ1-2	TRBD1	TGTGCCAGCAGTAGCAGGGGGCGTTATGGCTACACCTTC	CASSSRGRYGYTF
TRBV7-8	NA	TRBJ2-7	TRBD2	TGTGCCAGCAGCTCACTAGCGGCATCCTACGAGCAGTACTTC	CASSSLAASYEQYF
TRBV5-1	NA	TRBJ2-2	TRBD1	TGCGCCAGCAGCTGGACAGGGGCCGGGGAGCTGTTTTTT	CASSWTGAGELFF
TRBV3-1/TRBV3-2	NA	TRBJ1-1	NA	TGTGCCAGCAGCCTGGCAGGGGCATCGGACACTGAAGCTTTCTTT	CASSLAGASDTEAFF
TRBV25-1	NA	TRBJ1-2	TRBD1	TGTGCCAGCAGGGCTAAACACGGACAGGGCCCAGACGGGGGCTACACCTTC	CASRAKHGQGPDGGYTF
TRBV10-3	NA	TRBJ1-6	NA	TGTGCCATCAGTGTAGAGAGATTCGATTCACCCCTCCACTTT	CAISVERFDSPLHF
TRBV28	NA	TRBJ1-2	TRBD1	TGTGCCAGCAGGCCCCGACAGGGGGTCCCTAACTATGGCTACACCTTC	CASRPRQGVPNYGYTF
TRBV19	NA	TRBJ2-7	TRBD2	TGTGCCAGTAGGTCAAGGCTAGCGGTCGACGAGCAGTACTTC	CASRSRLAVDEQYF
TRBV7-2	NA	TRBJ1-1	NA	TGTGCCAGCAGCGAACAGGGTAACACTGAAGCTTTCTTT	CASSEQGNTEAFF
TRBV21-1	NA	TRBJ1-6	NA	TGTGCCAGCAGTCAGGACAGGACGATCTATAATTCACCCCTCCACTTT	CASSQDRTIYNSPLHF
TRBV7-2	NA	TRBJ1-1	NA	TGTGCCAGCAGCTTATCCGGGACAAGACTTGAAGCTTTCTTT	CASSLSGTRLEAFF
TRBV7-2	NA	TRBJ1-3	TRBD1	TGTGCCAGCAGCCAACTCGGGACAGGTGGAAACACCATATATTTT	CASSQLGTGGNTIYF
TRBV5-1	NA	TRBJ2-1	NA	TGCGCCAGCAATGAGGGCGGGACCTACAATGAGCAGTTCTTC	CASNEGGTYNEQFF
TRBV10-3	NA	TRBJ2-1	TRBD2	TGTGCCGCAGGGACTAGCGGGAGAATGAACGGTGAGCAGTTCTTC	CAAGTSGRMNGEQFF
TRBV6-5	once	TRBJ1-3	TRBD1	TGTGCCAGCAGTTACCAACAGGGGTCTGGAAACACCATATATTTT	CASSYQQGSGNTIYF
TRBV28	NA	TRBJ2-7	NA	TGTGCCAGCAGGGGAGGGGGGACAGGACCCTACGAGCAGTACTTC	CASRGGGTGPYEQYF
TRBV19	NA	TRBJ2-7	TRBD1	TGTGCCAGTAGTTTTGGACAGGGTAGCTACGAGCAGTACTTC	CASSFGQGSYEQYF
TRBV24-1	NA	TRBJ2-3	NA	TGTGCCACCAGTGATTTGTCGGAGGGCACAGATACGCAGTATTTT	CATSDLSEGTDTQYF
TRBV5-1	NA	TRBJ1-3	NA	TGCGCCAGCAGCTTGGGATCAGGGGCTGGAAACACCATATATTTT	CASSLGSGAGNTIYF
TRBV12-3/TRBV12-4	NA	TRBJ1-6	NA	TGTGCCAGCAGTTTGGAGGGTAATTCACCCCTCCACTTT	CASSLEGNSPLHF
TRBV5-1	NA	TRBJ2-2	NA	TGCGCCAGCAATGAGGGGAACACCGGGGAGCTGTTTTTT	CASNEGNTGELFF
TRBV29-1	NA	TRBJ1-1	NA	TGCAGCGTTGTGGAGGCCGGGATTGAAGCTTTCTTT	CSVVEAGIEAFF
TRBV18	NA	TRBJ2-7	NA	TGTGCCAGTACACGGGACATGGCCGCCTACGAGCAGTACTTC	CASTRDMAAYEQYF
TRBV5-6	NA	TRBJ2-7	TRBD1	TGTGCCAGCAGCCCACAGGGGGCTCCCTACGAGCAGTACTTC	CASSPQGAPYEQYF
TRBV4-1	NA	TRBJ1-5	TRBD1	TGCGCCAGCAGCCAACCGGACAGGGACGATCAGCCCCAGCATTTT	CASSQPDRDDQPQHF
TRBV7-9	NA	TRBJ2-1	NA	TGTGCCAGCAGCTTAGGCGGGGTGGGATCTCATGAGCAGTTCTTC	CASSLGGVGSHEQFF
TRBV24-1	NA	TRBJ2-1	NA	TGTGCCACCAAAGGCCCACCTCGTCAGGGTAATGAGCAGTTCTTC	CATKGPPRQGNEQFF
TRBV7-9	NA	TRBJ1-3	NA	TGTGCCAGCAGCCCCCGGACAGAGTTATACACCATATATTTT	CASSPRTELYTIYF
TRBV9	NA	TRBJ2-5	TRBD2	TGTGCCAGCAGGCCCGGGGGGGCAGAAGAGACCCAGTACTTC	CASRPGGAEETQYF
TRBV6-1	NA	TRBJ2-4	NA	TGTGCCAGCAGTGACCCCCTACAGGGAATAATAGCCAAAAACATTCAGTACTTC	CASSDPLQGIIAKNIQYF
TRBV3-1/TRBV3-2	NA	TRBJ2-5	NA	TGTGCCAGCAGCCCACTAGGGCAGCAAGAGACCCAGTACTTC	CASSPLGQQETQYF
TRBV24-1	NA	TRBJ1-1	TRBD1	TGTGCCACCAGTGATTCCCGGACAGGGGCGAACACTGAAGCTTTCTTT	CATSDSRTGANTEAFF
TRBV9	NA	TRBJ2-2	NA	TGTGCCAGCAGCCGGGAACCGGGACTTCACACCGGGGAGCTGTTTTTT	CASSREPGLHTGELFF
TRBV2	once	TRBJ2-2	NA	TGTGCCAGCAGAGAAAGGGCTACAGGGACCACCGGGGAGCTGTTTTTT	CASRERATGTTGELFF
TRBV7-3	NA	TRBJ1-6	TRBD1	TGTGCCAGCAGCCAGGGGGCATCCTATAATTCACCCCTCCACTTT	CASSQGASYNSPLHF
TRBV3-1/TRBV3-2	NA	TRBJ2-5	NA	TGTGCCAGCAGCCTCGGGGGGCCGCGGCAAGAGACCCAGTACTTC	CASSLGGPRQETQYF
TRBV30	NA	TRBJ2-1	TRBD2	TGTGCCTGGGGACTAGCGGGAATGTACGGTGAGCAGTTCTTC	CAWGLAGMYGEQFF